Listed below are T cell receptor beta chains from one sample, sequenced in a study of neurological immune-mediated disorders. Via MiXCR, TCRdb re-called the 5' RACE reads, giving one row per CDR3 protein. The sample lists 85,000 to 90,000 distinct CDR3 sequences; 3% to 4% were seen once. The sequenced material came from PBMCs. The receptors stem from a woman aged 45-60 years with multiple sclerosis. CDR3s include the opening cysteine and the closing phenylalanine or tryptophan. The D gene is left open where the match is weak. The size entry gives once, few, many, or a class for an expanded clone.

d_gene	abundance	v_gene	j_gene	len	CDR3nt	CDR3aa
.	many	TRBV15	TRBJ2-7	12	TGTGCCACCAGCAGAGATCATTACGAGCAGTACTTC	CATSRDHYEQYF
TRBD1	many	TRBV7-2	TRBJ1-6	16	TGTGCCAGCAGATCCACCCCCGGGACAGGGGACTCACCCCTCCACTTT	CASRSTPGTGDSPLHF
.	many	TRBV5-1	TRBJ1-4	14	TGCGCCAGCAGCCCAACGTCCTCTAATGAAAAACTGTTTTTT	CASSPTSSNEKLFF
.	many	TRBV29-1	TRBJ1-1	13	TGCAGCGTTCGGCGGCAGACGAACACTGAAGCTTTCTTT	CSVRRQTNTEAFF
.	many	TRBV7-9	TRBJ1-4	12	TGTGCCAGCAGCCCGGGGTTTGAAAAACTGTTTTTT	CASSPGFEKLFF
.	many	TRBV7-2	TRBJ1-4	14	TGTGCCAGCAGTCTGAGGACAGACAATGAAAAACTGTTTTTT	CASSLRTDNEKLFF
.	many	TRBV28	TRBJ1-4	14	TGTGCCAGCAGCCGAGGACACCGCCGTGAAAAACTGTTTTTT	CASSRGHRREKLFF
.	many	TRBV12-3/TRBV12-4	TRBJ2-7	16	TGTGCCAGCAGCTCAGAGCGTGAGGGGAGCTCCTACGAGCAGTACTTC	CASSSEREGSSYEQYF
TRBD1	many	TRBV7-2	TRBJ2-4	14	TGTGCCAGCAGCTCCGGGACAGGGGAGAACATTCAGTACTTC	CASSSGTGENIQYF
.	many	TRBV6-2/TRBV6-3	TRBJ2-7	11	TGTGCCAGCACCTCCTCCCACGAGCAGTACTTC	CASTSSHEQYF